A selection of T cell receptor beta chains follows, all from one sample in a study of regulatory T cells in long-lasting Graves disease. TCRdb analysed the multiplex PCR reads with MiXCR anew, one entry per CDR3 protein. The table includes 350,000 to 550,000 distinct CDR3 sequences, 15% detected once. These data were also filed under a second study, of T cells in Graves' hyperthyroidism and ophthalmopathy.

The source was peripheral blood mononuclear cells (PBMCs), collected at new diagnosis, from a patient treated with antithyroid drugs. The receptors were sampled from a woman under 40 with Graves disease. CDR3s leave out the opening cysteine and the closing phenylalanine or tryptophan. A D gene is named only where the DNA matches it firmly.

>TRBV9|-
ASSVSRDGSYNEQF
>TRBV28|-
ASSPTGESRKPQH
>TRBV6-1|TRBD2
ASRKREGETQY
>TRBV7-3|TRBD2
ASSSGLAGHNEQF
>TRBV27|-
ASSFHGRTYEQY
>TRBV15|TRBD2
ATSSLAGGAAKNIQY
>TRBV14|TRBD1
ASSQSRTGNMNTEAF
>TRBV5-6|-
ASSLPDTGELF
>TRBV4-2|TRBD1
ASSLEPGTVNTEAF
>TRBV12-3/TRBV12-4|-
ASSYGGSTYEQY
>TRBV5-1|TRBD2
ASSLPSGKETQY
>TRBV2|TRBD1
ASRGGQKETQY
>TRBV28|TRBD1
ASTLPPQGDTEAF
>TRBV2|-
ASSPSGVNTGELF
>TRBV20-1|TRBD2
SAPGLAGYNEQF
>TRBV29-1|-
SVGNRLTDTQY
>TRBV24-1|-
ATSDPYEQY
>TRBV28|TRBD1
ASFPRGLVGTDTQY
>TRBV27|TRBD2
ASSLPAGTVNEQF
>TRBV28|-
ASRPSIVREQY
>TRBV12-3/TRBV12-4|-
ASRRGGSGANVLT
>TRBV9|TRBD2
ASSVAVRGTRDNEQF
>TRBV7-9|-
ASSSQGRTDTQY
>TRBV7-9|-
ASSLDPDNEQF
>TRBV28|-
ASQDSLSETSYNSPLH
>TRBV18|TRBD1
ASSPGQAANEAF
>TRBV18|-
ASSPLVSGTTNEKLF
>TRBV12-3/TRBV12-4|-
ASSWGSWAQY
>TRBV12-3/TRBV12-4|TRBD2
ASSFITGLAGEGKF
>TRBV20-1|TRBD2
SAVAGLAGGQETQY
>TRBV28|TRBD1
ASSPRTGGGYEQY
>TRBV7-2|-
ASSFRGWGYYNEQF
>TRBV12-3/TRBV12-4|TRBD1
ASSATGTGGLTQPQH
>TRBV3-1|-
ASSQENGELF
>TRBV20-1|-
SAIHRRENSPLH
>TRBV2|TRBD2
ASRASGRGYGQY
>TRBV4-1|TRBD1
ASSQAGTGWEQY
>TRBV6-1|-
ASRDRKNTEAF
>TRBV20-1|TRBD1
STGQGQLEQY
>TRBV24-1|-
ATSETFQETQY
>TRBV12-3/TRBV12-4|-
ASSGTPGANVLT
>TRBV5-1|-
ASSPIGTEYNEQF
>TRBV15|-
ATSIAGAPNQPQH
>TRBV24-1|-
ATSEGGPQY
>TRBV3-1|-
ASSPRGGGAGGELF
>TRBV6-2/TRBV6-3|TRBD1
ASTPGQGHYEQY
>TRBV5-1|TRBD1
ASSTGQGSFGYT
>TRBV30|-
AWNLVRGGYT
>TRBV2|-
ASSDADVRSSREQY
>TRBV6-9|-
ASSYKDYGYT
>TRBV20-1|TRBD1
SARVDRGSETQY
>TRBV5-1|TRBD2
ASSEGLAGPYEQY
>TRBV7-9|TRBD2
ASSGGTSGSPGI